These 5 T cell receptor beta chains were sequenced from one sample in a study of molecular identifiers for immune sequencing clone quantification. TCRdb fed the PCR reads into MiXCR, producing one record per CDR3 protein. This sample has some 580,000 distinct CDR3 sequences, with over 25% found just once. The sequenced sample consisted of naive CD8+ T cells from blood, with Jurkat cell RNA spiked in. The subset: FACS-sorted CD8+CD4-CCR7+CD45RA+ naive T cells. All receptors come from a human donor in good health. Some libraries in this study had Jurkat cell RNA spiked in.

In this sample, this clonotype turned up many times. The chain uses TRBV20-1 and TRBJ2-7, with D uncertain. Trimming took 1 base from V and 0 from J, leaving 7 bases between them. From germline, CDR1 is DFQATT and CDR2 SNEGSKA (reference sequence). The length of the CDR3 is 13 residues. CDR3 sequence: CSARVPDSYEQYF. For the CDR3, the DNA is TGCAGTGCTAGAGTGCCGGACTCCTACGAGCAGTACTTC.

This clonotype was found many times. This chain uses TRBV6-2 or TRBV6-3 with TRBJ2-7; D not certain. Germline CDR1 reads MNHEY; CDR2 reads SVGEGT. This CDR3 spans 12 amino acids. Trimming took 0 bases from V and 6 from J, leaving 6 bases between them. CDR3 nucleotides: TGTGCCAGCAGTTACTCGACCGGCGAGCAGTACTTC. Protein product: CASSYSTGEQYF.

This chain links TRBV15 with TRBJ1-4; D unclear. The CDR3 is made up of 16 amino acids. V was cut by 0 bases and J by 4 bases, with 12 bases left in between. Germline V CDR1 and CDR2: LNHNV, YYDKDF (reference sequence). The chain's CDR3 is CATSRDLGIDNEKLFF. For the CDR3, the DNA is TGTGCCACCAGCAGAGATTTAGGGATAGATAATGAAAAACTGTTTTTT.

With respect to this clonotype: This could be a read error, since a much larger clone is one nucleotide away. The rearrangement uses TRBV28 and TRBJ1-1; D gene uncertain. This CDR3 has 13 amino acids. In germline, CDR1 is MDHEN, CDR2 SYDVKM. V gave up 6 bases and J gave up 4 bases, with 12 bases separating them. The CDR3 nucleotides are TGTGCCAGCAGATTACCAGGCTCCACTGAAGCTTTCTTT. Translated, it gives CASRLPGSTEAFF.

A word on this clonotype: A much larger clone differs by one base, so this may be a read error. The CDR3 end shows no conserved phenylalanine or tryptophan, and so a read error is likely. CDR3 coding DNA: TGTGCCAGCAGTTACGAGGTCTCAGTGGTTAAGAAAAACTCTGGGGCCAACGTCCTGACTTAC. The encoded protein is CASSYEVSVVKKNSGANVLTY. This rearrangement joins TRBV6-2 or TRBV6-3 to TRBJ2-6; no clear D gene. The CDR3 is made up of 21 amino acids. The V end was cut by 2 bases, the J end by 0 bases, with 23 bases between. Germline V gene data show CDR1 as MNHEY and CDR2 as SVGEGT.